This TCR beta chain was sequenced in a study of blood T cell repertoires in COVID-19 (dated by TCRdb to the early 2020s). Context from the whole study: The collaborator samples originated in the United States, Italy and Spain and spanned the acute and convalescent phases of COVID-19. The repertoires were released in a freely available public database intended as a resource for research on the immune response to SARS-CoV-2. The samples were drawn from two sources: the first 160 participants of the ongoing ImmuneRACE study, and 1,200 or so subjects contributed by 6 global collaborators. Where available, HLA class I and class II types were obtained from metadata supplied by the sample provider rather than from assay-based typing. Subjects who had been exposed to COVID-19, were actively infected with it, or had recovered from it provided the deeply sampled blood TCRbeta repertoires that made up the dataset. The prospective study material was composed of cDNA or gDNA derived from T cells, B-cell-depleted T cells, or PBMCs. Sample metadata almost always included a de-identified subject ID, COVID-19 status, age in years and sex.

The paper as a whole reports these results and caveats: How much clinical and demographic metadata was included differed by source and by participant, and the metadata was provided uncurated.

In the case of this clone: The antigen this receptor binds is unknown. No much larger clonotype is one base removed from it; base qualities were not supplied.

TCRbeta CDR3 regions were amplified from genomic DNA by means of the immunoSEQ Assay, a bias-controlled multiplex PCR. On the authors' methods: The number of nucleated cells in each sample was estimated from the amplification of reference gene primers within the assay. To quantify the absolute abundance of each unique TCRbeta CDR3 rearrangement, sequence reads were collapsed and filtered. For each sample, productive Simpson clonality was calculated as the square root of Simpson's diversity index across productive rearrangements. Entries here come from immuneACCESS through TCRdb and include only in-frame sequences with V and J called. Some clones fail to appear in such tables; in the studies checked, an unresolved V gene covers under half of the shortfall, and the cause of the remainder is unknown. That table supplies the V and J calls and clone size; D and trimming were determined from the DNA. The sample table lists under 200,000 clones, approximately 80% of them with a count of one. The ten top clones hold under 15% of the sample.

The germline V gene supplies CDR1 SGHTA and CDR2 FQGNSA. The cysteine opens and the phenylalanine closes a CDR3 of 15 amino acids. The sequence is cut down to CDR3 DNA, 45 bases in frame from base 1. Trimming accounts for 4 bases at V and 2 bases at J, while the number of junction bases matched to no gene is 1. A second Seattle source provided samples from volunteer blood donors who had recovered from COVID-19. The collaborating institutions used their own protocols to collect whole blood in K2EDTA tubes. For TCRbeta analysis, collaborators shipped samples in one of three forms: frozen whole blood, isolated PBMCs, or DNA extracted from either of those sample types.

The sequence is built from TRBV7-2 and TRBJ2-5, with TRBD2 identical over 13 junction bases. Sequenced material: peripheral blood. This receptor was obtained from a man aged 65 to 85 who had recovered from COVID-19. The CDR3 has the sequence CASSWGLAGQETQYF. The DNA reads TGTGCCAGCAGCTGGGGACTAGCGGGACAAGAGACCCAGTACTTC.